The clone carrying this T cell receptor (beta chain) was detected once. This specimen belongs to a study of T cells in pancreatic ductal adenocarcinoma. The selected patients with pancreatic ductal adenocarcinoma had surgery but no neoadjuvant therapy. Clones were read by immunoSEQ multiplex PCR, and TCRdb kept only the in-frame ones, dropping some. The data show about 9,000 clones, 85% to 90% seen once. V shed 6 bases and J 4 bases; nucleotides not matched to a gene: 4. The CDR3 has 13 residues. CDR1 is MDHEN and CDR2 is SYDVKM in the germline V gene. Input material: PBMCs. This rearrangement joins TRBV28 to TRBJ2-3, with TRBD1 identical over 7 bases. The clonotype comes from a human donor with pancreatic ductal adenocarcinoma. CDR3 protein: CASSLQGSDTQYF. Here the CDR3 DNA reads TGTGCCAGCAGCCTACAGGGGTCAGATACGCAGTATTTT.